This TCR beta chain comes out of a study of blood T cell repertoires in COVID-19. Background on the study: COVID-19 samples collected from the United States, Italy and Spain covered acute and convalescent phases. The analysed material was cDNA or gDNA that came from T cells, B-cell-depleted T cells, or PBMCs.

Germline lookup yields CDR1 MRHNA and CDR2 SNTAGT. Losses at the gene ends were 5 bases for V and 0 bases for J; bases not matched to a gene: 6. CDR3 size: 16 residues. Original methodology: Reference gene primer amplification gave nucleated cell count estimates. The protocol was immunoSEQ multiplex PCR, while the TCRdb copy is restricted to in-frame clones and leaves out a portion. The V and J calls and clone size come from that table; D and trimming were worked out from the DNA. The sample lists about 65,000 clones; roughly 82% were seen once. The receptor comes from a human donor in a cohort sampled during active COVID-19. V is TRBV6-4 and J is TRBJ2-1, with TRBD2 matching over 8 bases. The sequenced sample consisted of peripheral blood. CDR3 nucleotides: TGTGCCAGCAGTCCCGGGGGGGACATCTCCTACAATGAGCAGTTCTTC. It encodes CASSPGGDISYNEQFF.